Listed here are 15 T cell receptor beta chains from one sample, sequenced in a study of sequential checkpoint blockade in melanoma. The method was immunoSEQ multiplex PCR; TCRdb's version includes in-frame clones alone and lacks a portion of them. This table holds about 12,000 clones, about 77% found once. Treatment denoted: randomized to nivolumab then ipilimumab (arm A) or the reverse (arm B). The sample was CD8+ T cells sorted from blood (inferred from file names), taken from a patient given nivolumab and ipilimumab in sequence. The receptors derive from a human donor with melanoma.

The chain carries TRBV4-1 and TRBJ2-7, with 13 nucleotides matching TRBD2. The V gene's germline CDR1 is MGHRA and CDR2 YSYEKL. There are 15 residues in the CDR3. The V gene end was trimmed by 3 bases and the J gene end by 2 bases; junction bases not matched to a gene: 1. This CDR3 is CASSHTSGRAYEQYF. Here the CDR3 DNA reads TGCGCCAGCAGCCACACTAGCGGGAGGGCCTACGAGCAGTACTTC.

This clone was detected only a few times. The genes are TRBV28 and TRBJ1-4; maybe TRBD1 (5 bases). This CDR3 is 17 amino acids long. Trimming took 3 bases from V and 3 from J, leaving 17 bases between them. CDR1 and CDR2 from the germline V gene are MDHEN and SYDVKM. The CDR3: CASSFMGGASANEKLFF. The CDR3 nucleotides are TGTGCCAGCAGTTTTATGGGGGGAGCCTCGGCTAATGAAAAACTGTTTTTT.

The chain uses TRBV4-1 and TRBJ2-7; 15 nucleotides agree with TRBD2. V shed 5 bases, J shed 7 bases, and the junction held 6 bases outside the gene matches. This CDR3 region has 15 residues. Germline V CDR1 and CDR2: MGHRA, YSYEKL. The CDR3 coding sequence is TGCGCCAGCAGCTTCGGACTAGCGGGAGGGTGGGAGCAGTACTTC. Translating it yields CASSFGLAGGWEQYF.

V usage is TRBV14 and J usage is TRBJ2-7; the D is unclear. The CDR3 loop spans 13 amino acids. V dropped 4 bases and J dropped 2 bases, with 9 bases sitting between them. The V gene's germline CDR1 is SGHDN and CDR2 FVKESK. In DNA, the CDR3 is TGTGCCAGCAGCCTACTCCCGGCCTACGAGCAGTACTTC. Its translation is CASSLLPAYEQYF.

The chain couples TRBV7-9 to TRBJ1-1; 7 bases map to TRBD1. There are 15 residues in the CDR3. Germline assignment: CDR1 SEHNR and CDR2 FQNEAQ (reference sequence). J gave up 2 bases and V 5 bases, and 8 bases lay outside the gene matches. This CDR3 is CASSPYVGGNTEAFF. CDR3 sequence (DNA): TGTGCCAGCAGCCCCTATGTAGGGGGCAACACTGAAGCTTTCTTT.

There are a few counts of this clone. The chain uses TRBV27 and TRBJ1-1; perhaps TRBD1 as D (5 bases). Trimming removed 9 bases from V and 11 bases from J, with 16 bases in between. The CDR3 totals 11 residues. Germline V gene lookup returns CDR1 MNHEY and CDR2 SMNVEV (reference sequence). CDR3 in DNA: TGTGCCAGTCGGGGGAGATGGGAGGCTTTCTTT. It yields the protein CASRGRWEAFF.

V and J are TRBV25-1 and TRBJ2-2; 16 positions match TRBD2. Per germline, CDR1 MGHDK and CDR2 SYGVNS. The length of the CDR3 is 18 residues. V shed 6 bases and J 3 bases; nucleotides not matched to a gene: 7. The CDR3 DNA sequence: TGTGCCAGCAGAGCCGGGACTAGCGGGAGGGCATACACCGGGGAGCTGTTTTTT. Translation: CASRAGTSGRAYTGELFF.

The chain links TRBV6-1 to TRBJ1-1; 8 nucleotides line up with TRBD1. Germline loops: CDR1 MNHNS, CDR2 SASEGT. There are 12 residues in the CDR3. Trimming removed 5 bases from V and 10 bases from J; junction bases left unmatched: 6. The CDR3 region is CASSPTGVGAFF. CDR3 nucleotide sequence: TGTGCCAGCAGTCCGACAGGGGTCGGAGCTTTCTTT.

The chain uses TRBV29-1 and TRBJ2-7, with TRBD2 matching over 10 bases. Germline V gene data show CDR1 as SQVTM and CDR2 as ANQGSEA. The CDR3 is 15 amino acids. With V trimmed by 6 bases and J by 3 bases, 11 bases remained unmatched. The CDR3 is CSVVDVSSGSYEQYF. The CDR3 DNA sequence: TGCAGCGTCGTAGACGTGTCTAGCGGGAGCTACGAGCAGTACTTC.

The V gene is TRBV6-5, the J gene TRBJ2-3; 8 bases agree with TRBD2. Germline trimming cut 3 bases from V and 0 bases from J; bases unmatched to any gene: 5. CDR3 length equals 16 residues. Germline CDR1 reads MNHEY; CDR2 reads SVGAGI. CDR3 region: CASSYFASGSTDTQYF. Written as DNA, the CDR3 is TGTGCCAGCAGTTATTTCGCTAGCGGGAGCACAGATACGCAGTATTTT.

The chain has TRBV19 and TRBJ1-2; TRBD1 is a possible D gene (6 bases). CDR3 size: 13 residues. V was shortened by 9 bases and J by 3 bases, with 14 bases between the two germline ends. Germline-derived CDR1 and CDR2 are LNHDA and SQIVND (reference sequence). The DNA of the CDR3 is TGTGCCAGCGGAACAGGGAACTACTATGGCTACACCTTC. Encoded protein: CASGTGNYYGYTF. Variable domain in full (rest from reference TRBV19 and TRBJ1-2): DGGITQSPKYLFRKEGQNVTLSCEQNLNHDAMYWYRQDPGQGLRLIYYSQIVNDFQKGDIAEGYSVSREKKESFPLTVTSAQKNPTAFYLCASGTGNYYGYTFGSGTRLTVV.

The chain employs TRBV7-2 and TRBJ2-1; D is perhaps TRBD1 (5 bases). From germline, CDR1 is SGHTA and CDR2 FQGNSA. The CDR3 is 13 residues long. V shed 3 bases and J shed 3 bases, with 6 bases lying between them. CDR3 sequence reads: CASSFTGYNEQFF. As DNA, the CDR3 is TGTGCCAGCAGCTTCACAGGCTACAATGAGCAGTTCTTC.

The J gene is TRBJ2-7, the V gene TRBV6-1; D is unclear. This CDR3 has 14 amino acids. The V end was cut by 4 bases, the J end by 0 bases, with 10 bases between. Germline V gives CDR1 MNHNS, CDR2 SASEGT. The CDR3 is CASSGAFFSYEQYF. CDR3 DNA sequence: TGTGCCAGCAGTGGCGCTTTCTTCTCCTACGAGCAGTACTTC.

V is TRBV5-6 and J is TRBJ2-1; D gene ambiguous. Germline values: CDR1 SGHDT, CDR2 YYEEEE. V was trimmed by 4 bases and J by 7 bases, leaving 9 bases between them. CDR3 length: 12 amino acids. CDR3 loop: CASSPGHNEQFF. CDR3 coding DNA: TGTGCCAGCAGCCCAGGCCATAATGAGCAGTTCTTC. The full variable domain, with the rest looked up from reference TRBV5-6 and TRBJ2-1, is DAGVTQSPTHLIKTRGQQVTLRCSPKSGHDTVSWYQQALGQGPQFIFQYYEEEERQRGNFPDRFSGHQFPNYSSELNVNALLLGDSALYLCASSPGHNEQFFGPGTRLTVL.

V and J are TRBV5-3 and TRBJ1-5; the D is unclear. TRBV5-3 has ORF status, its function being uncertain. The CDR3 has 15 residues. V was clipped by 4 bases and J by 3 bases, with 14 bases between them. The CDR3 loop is CARSPSASSNQPQHF. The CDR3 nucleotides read TGTGCCAGAAGCCCGAGTGCATCTTCCAATCAGCCCCAGCATTTT.